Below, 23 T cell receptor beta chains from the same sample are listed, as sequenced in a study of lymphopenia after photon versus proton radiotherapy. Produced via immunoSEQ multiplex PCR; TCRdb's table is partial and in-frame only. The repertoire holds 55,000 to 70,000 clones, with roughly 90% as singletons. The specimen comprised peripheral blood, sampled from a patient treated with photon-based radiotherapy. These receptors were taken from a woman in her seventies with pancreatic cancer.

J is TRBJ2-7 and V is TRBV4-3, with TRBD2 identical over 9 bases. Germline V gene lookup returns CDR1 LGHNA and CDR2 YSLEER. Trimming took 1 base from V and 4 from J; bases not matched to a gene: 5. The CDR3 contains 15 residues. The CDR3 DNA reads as TGCGCCAGCAGCCAAGCCTGGACTAGCGCTTACGAGCAGTACTTC. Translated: CASSQAWTSAYEQYF.

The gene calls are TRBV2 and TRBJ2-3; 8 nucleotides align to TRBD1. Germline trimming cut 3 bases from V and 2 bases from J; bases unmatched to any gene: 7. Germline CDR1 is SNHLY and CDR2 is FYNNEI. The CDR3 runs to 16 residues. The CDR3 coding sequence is TGTGCCAGCAGTGATCCCGGACAGGGTAACACAGATACGCAGTATTTT. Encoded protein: CASSDPGQGNTDTQYF.

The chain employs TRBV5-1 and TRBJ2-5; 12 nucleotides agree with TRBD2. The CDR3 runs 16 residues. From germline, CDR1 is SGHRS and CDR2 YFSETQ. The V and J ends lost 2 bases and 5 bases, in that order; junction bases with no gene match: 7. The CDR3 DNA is TGCGCCAGCAGCTTAGGACTAGCGGGAATCCAGGAGACCCAGTACTTC. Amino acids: CASSLGLAGIQETQYF.

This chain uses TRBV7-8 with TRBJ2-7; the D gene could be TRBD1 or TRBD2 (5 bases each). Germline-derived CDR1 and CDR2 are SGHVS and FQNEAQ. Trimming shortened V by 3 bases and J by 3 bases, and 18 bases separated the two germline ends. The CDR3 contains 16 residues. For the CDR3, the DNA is TGTGCCAGCAGCTTTGACCTTCCGGGACGAATCTACGAGCAGTACTTC. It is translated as CASSFDLPGRIYEQYF.

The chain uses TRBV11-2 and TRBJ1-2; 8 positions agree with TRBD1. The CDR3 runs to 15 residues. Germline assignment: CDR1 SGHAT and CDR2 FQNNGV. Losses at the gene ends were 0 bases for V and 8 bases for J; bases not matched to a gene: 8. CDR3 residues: CASSLDPTGGRGYTF. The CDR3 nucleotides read TGTGCCAGCAGCTTAGACCCTACAGGGGGTAGGGGCTACACCTTC.

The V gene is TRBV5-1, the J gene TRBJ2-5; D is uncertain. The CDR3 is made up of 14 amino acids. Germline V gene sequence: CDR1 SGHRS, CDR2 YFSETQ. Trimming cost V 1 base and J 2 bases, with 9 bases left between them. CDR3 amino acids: CASSLLAAQETQYF. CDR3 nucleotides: TGCGCCAGCAGCTTGTTGGCAGCACAAGAGACCCAGTACTTC.

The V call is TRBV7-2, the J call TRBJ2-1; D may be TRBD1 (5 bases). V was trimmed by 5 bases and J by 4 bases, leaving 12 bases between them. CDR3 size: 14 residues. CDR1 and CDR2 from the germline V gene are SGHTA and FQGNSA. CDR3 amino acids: CASSRPTEYNEQFF. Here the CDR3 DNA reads TGTGCCAGCAGCCGTCCGACAGAATACAATGAGCAGTTCTTC.

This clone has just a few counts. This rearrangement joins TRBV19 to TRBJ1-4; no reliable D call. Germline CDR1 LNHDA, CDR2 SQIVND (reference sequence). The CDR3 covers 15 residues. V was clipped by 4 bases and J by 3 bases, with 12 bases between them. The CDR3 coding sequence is TGTGCCAGTAGTAACCGGGGAGCGGCTAATGAAAAACTGTTTTTT. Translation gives CASSNRGAANEKLFF. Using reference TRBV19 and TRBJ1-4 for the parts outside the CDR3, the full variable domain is DGGITQSPKYLFRKEGQNVTLSCEQNLNHDAMYWYRQDPGQGLRLIYYSQIVNDFQKGDIAEGYSVSREKKESFPLTVTSAQKNPTAFYLCASSNRGAANEKLFFGSGTQLSVL.

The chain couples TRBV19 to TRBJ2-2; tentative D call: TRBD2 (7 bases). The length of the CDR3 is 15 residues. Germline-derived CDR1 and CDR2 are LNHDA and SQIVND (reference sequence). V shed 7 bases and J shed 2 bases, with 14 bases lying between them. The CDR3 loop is CASTRRGGNTGELFF. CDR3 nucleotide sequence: TGTGCCAGTACCCGGAGGGGGGGAAACACCGGGGAGCTGTTTTTT.

CDR3 loop: CASSVGTVSTDTQYF. CDR3 nucleotides: TGTGCCAGCAGCGTAGGGACGGTCAGCACAGATACGCAGTATTTT. The chain joins TRBV9 to TRBJ2-3; D remains ambiguous. The length of the CDR3 is 15 residues. V dropped 0 bases and J dropped 0 bases, with 8 bases sitting between them. The V gene's germline CDR1 is SGDLS and CDR2 YYNGEE.

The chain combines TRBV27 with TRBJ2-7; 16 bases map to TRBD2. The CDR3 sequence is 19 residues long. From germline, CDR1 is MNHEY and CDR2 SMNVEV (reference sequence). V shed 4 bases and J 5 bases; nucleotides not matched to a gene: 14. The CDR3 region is CASSSLAGTSGRAGHEQYF. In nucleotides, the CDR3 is TGTGCCAGCAGTTCACTCGCCGGGACTAGCGGGAGGGCCGGTCACGAGCAGTACTTC.

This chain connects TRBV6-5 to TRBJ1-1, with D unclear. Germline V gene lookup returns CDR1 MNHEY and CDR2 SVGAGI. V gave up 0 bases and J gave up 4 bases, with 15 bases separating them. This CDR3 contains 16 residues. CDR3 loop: CASSYSGTKSPTEAFF. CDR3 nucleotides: TGTGCCAGCAGTTACTCGGGAACAAAGTCGCCCACTGAAGCTTTCTTT.

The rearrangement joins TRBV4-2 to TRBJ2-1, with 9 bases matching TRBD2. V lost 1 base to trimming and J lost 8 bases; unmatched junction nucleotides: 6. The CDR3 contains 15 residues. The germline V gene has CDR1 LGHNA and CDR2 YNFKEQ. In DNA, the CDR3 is TGTGCCAGCAGCCAAGGGGCTAGCGGGAAGGATGAGCAGTTCTTC. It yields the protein CASSQGASGKDEQFF.

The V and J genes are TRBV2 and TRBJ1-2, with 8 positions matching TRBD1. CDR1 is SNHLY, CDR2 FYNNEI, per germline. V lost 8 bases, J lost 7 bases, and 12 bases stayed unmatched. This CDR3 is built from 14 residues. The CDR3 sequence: CASSRNQGAGGYTF. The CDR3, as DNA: TGTGCCAGCTCCCGAAACCAGGGGGCGGGTGGCTACACCTTC.

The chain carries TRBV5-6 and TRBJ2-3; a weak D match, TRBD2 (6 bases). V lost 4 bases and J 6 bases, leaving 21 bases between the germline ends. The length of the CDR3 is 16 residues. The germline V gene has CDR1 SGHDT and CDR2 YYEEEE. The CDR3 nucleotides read TGTGCCAGCAGCCCCCGGGGGAATTTAGTGGCTGATACGCAGTATTTT. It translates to CASSPRGNLVADTQYF.

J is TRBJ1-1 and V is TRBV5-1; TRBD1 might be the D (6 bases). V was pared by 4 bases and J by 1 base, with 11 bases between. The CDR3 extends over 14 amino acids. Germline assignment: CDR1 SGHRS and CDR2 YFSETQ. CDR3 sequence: CASSDRTENTEAFF. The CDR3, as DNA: TGCGCCAGCAGCGACCGGACAGAGAACACTGAAGCTTTCTTT.

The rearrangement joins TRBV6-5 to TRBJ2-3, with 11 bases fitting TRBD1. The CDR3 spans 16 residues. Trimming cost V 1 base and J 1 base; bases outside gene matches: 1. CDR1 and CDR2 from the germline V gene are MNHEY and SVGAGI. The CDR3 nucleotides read TGTGCCAGCAGTTACTGGACAGGGGGCGGCACAGATACGCAGTATTTT. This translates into CASSYWTGGGTDTQYF.

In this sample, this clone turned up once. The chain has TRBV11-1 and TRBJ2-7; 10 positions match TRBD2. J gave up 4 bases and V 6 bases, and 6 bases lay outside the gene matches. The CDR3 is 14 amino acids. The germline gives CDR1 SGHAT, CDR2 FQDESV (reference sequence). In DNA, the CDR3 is TGTGCCAGCAGTTCAGCGGGAGGGCCGTACGAGCAGTACTTC. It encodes CASSSAGGPYEQYF.

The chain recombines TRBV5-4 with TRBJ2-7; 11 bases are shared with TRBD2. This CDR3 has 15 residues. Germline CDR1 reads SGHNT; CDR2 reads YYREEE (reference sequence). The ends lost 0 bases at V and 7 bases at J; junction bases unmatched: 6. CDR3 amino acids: CASSLELAGEGEQYF. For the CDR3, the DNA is TGTGCCAGCAGCTTGGAACTAGCGGGAGAGGGTGAGCAGTACTTC.

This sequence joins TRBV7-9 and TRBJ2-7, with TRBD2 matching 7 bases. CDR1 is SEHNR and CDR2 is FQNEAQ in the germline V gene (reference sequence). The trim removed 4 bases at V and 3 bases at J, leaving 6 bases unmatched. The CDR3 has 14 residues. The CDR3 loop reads CASSSRWGGYEQYF. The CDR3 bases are TGTGCCAGCAGCTCAAGGTGGGGGGGCTACGAGCAGTACTTC.

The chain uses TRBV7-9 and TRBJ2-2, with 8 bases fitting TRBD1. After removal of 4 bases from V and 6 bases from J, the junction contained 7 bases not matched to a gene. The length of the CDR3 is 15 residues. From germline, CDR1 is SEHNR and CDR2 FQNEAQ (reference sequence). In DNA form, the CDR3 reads TGTGCCAGCAGCTGGGGGACAGGTGGGGCCGGGGAGCTGTTTTTT. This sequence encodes CASSWGTGGAGELFF.

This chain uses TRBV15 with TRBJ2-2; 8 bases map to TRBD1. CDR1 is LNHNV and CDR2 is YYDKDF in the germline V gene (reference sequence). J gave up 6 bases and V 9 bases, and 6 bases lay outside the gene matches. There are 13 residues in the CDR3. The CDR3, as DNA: TGTGCCACTTCCGCGACAGGGGCCGGGGAGCTGTTTTTT. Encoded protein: CATSATGAGELFF.

DNA for the CDR3: TGTGCCAGCAGCTTGACAGGGGAAAGGCAAGAGACCCAGTACTTC. Its protein product is CASSLTGERQETQYF. This sequence joins TRBV7-3 and TRBJ2-5; 8 bases agree with TRBD1. CDR1 SGHTA and CDR2 FQGTGA come from the germline V gene. This CDR3 spans 15 amino acids. Trimming removed 3 bases from V and 2 bases from J; junction bases left unmatched: 5.